This TCR beta chain was captured in a study of vaccination effects on CD4 cells after COVID-19 (dated by TCRdb to between 2020 and 2023). With respect to the entire study: Across the study, the median time from the second dose to post-vaccine sampling was 72 days (range 14 to 241). SARS-CoV-2 spike-specific CD4+ TCR repertoires from before and after mRNA vaccination were compared in COVID-19 convalescent patients and in infection-naive vaccine recipients. The full study included some eleven COVID-19 convalescent patients and a few SARS-CoV-2-naive healthy vaccine recipients. In the study, cultures from other donors were sequenced using the Oncomine TCR Beta short-read assay on an Illumina iSeq 100. Overall study results and their limits: Only a small number of convalescent patients were included, and no early post-infection timepoints were available, which limited the study. In healthy vaccine recipients, vaccine-induced clones were almost all SARS-CoV-2 mono-reactive, with only 1 of 255 cross-reactive with common cold coronaviruses. Both infection-induced and vaccine-induced clones contracted markedly at late post-vaccination timepoints, which is consistent with waning T cell responses.

As regards this clone: Its cognate antigen has yet to be identified. No much larger clone exists at a distance of one base, and base qualities are not known.

The library was built by means of the immunoSEQ multiplex PCR assay. TCR beta CDR3 sequencing was performed on DNA from the cultured, isolated CD4+ T cells. On the authors' methods: The analysis removed non-productive TCR sequences, trimmed reads to the CDR3 region, and retained only CDR3s that were 7 or more amino acids long. Antigen-specific clonotypes were identified using the MANAFEST web app by comparison of expansion in peptide wells against reference cultures. To be called positive, a clone needed expansion at FDR<0.05 compared with the reference and with all other wells, an odds ratio greater than 5, and a frequency greater than 0.1% in two replicate wells. A clonotype was defined as cross-reactive if the clonotype was significantly expanded both in SARS-CoV-2 spike wells and in at least one common cold coronavirus spike condition. CDR3 similarity was assessed by Levenshtein distance with the stringdist R package, and unrooted trees were built with ape in R 3.6.1. Entries here come from immuneACCESS through TCRdb and include only in-frame sequences with V and J called. Some clones fail to appear in such tables; in the studies checked, an unresolved V gene covers under half of the shortfall, and the cause of the remainder is unknown. V and J calls plus clone size are reproduced from that table; the DNA served to infer D and trimming. A total of about 33,000 clones appear in this sample, around 80% of them only once. The leading ten clones occupy approximately 1.6% of the sample.

In the ViraFEST assay, PBMC were stimulated with viral peptide pools, and TCR sequencing was then used to find antigen-specific CD4+ T cell clonotypes based on their expansion. After approximately eleven days of culture, CD4+ T cells were isolated with the EasySep CD4+ T cell isolation kit. Participants received two doses of either the BNT162b2 or the mRNA-1273 mRNA SARS-CoV-2 vaccine. Healthy vaccine recipients had no prior SARS-CoV-2 infection, confirmed by negative nucleocapsid antibodies before and after vaccination. Each well held 1.5 million to 2.5 million PBMC cultured in IMDM containing about 5.5% human AB serum, roughly 9.6 IU/ml IL-2 and gentamicin, along with approximately 10 ug/ml peptides. On days 3 and 7, half of the culture medium was replaced with fresh IL-2-containing medium. Unless otherwise noted, each peptide stimulation condition was cultured in triplicate wells. PBMC were separated from whole blood using Ficoll-Paque Plus gradient centrifugation and were then either cryopreserved at -140C or used fresh. Overlapping peptide pools spanned the spike proteins of SARS-CoV-2 and the common cold coronaviruses HCoV-NL63, HCoV-OC43 and HCoV-229E. The QIAamp micro DNA kit was used to extract genomic DNA from the cultured CD4+ T cells.

Here the sequenced sample was CD4+ T cells from PBMCs cultured with HCoV-NL63 spike peptides, taken after COVID-19 vaccination. The cell subset or site label, read with the paper, signifies: HCoV-NL63 spike overlapping peptide pool stimulation. The receptor was isolated from a human donor who received a COVID-19 vaccine. Some clones in this sample may be carry-over from other donors' samples.

In nucleotides, the sequence is TGCGCCAGCAGCTTGGCCGGGGCAGGGAGATCACCCCTCCACTTT. The translation is CASSLAGAGRSPLHF. In this chain, TRBV5-1 is recombined with TRBJ1-6; a tentative D call is TRBD1 (5 bases match). The germline ends are 14 bases apart after V is trimmed by 0 bases and J by 10 bases. The CDR3 covers 15 residues, taking in both the cysteine and the phenylalanine. CDR3 DNA only is kept here, 45 bases in frame from base 1. As encoded in the germline V gene, CDR1 is SGHRS while CDR2 is YFSETQ.